The 30 T cell receptor beta chains reported below all come from one sample, sequenced in a study of CD8+CD57+ T cells in acquired aplastic anemia. The TCR beta profiling, which covered VDJ combination and CDR3 sequence, was carried out using genomic DNA as the template. MiXCR, run by TCRdb on the reads, gives a single entry per CDR3 protein. The sample yields about 190,000 distinct CDR3 sequences, 50% to 55% seen once. The specimen was sorted CD4+, CD8+, or CD8+CD57+ T cells (not recorded which) from PBMCs. The receptors were sampled from a human donor in good health, serving as a control.

V and J are TRBV10-2 and TRBJ1-2; 9 positions agree with TRBD1. From germline, CDR1 is WSHSY and CDR2 SAAADI. The CDR3 contains 14 residues. Trimming at V came to 4 bases and at J to 7 bases, leaving 7 bases not matched to a gene. The CDR3 loop is CASSGQGEDPGYTF. The DNA for the CDR3 is TGCGCCAGCAGTGGACAGGGGGAAGACCCTGGCTACACCTTC.

This clonotype was picked up many times. The rearrangement links TRBV7-9 to TRBJ2-1; TRBD1 or TRBD2 may be the D gene (7 bases each). Germline V CDR1 and CDR2: SEHNR, FQNEAQ (reference sequence). Trimming shortened V by 8 bases and J by 0 bases, and 20 bases separated the two germline ends. This CDR3 contains 17 residues. This CDR3 reads CASGTRGTVRSYNEQFF. The DNA of the CDR3 is TGTGCCAGCGGCACGCGGGGGACAGTTCGCTCCTACAATGAGCAGTTCTTC.

The chain uses TRBV7-2 and TRBJ2-7; D is possibly TRBD1 or TRBD2 (5 bases each). Germline CDR1 SGHTA, CDR2 FQGNSA. With 5 bases removed from V and 7 bases from J, the gap between germline ends came to 12 bases. There are 12 residues in the CDR3. CDR3 DNA: TGTGCCAGCAGCCCGAAGGGGAGAGAGCAGTACTTC. This translates into CASSPKGREQYF.

This sequence joins TRBV29-1 and TRBJ2-7, with 11 bases aligning to TRBD1. CDR1 and CDR2 (germline): SQVTM, ANQGSEA. The CDR3 runs 12 residues. The V segment lost 7 bases and the J segment 5 bases; nucleotides outside the gene matches: 4. The CDR3 nucleotides read TGCAGCGCCCGGGACAGGGGGGACGAGCAGTACTTC. Translated, it gives CSARDRGDEQYF.

This clonotype was seen at least ten times. V is TRBV5-8 and J is TRBJ2-3; a possible D gene is TRBD2 (6 bases). Germline CDR1 is SGHTS and CDR2 is YDEGEE. Trimming took 2 bases from V and 4 from J, leaving 11 bases between them. CDR3 length: 14 amino acids. The CDR3 reads CASSLRAGSDTQYF. CDR3 nucleotides: TGTGCCAGCAGCTTACGTGCGGGGTCAGATACGCAGTATTTT.

The rearrangement links TRBV19 to TRBJ1-5; D possibly corresponds to TRBD1 (6 bases). The CDR3 runs 14 residues. The V end was cut by 3 bases, the J end by 7 bases, with 13 bases between. Per the germline V gene, CDR1 is LNHDA and CDR2 is SQIVND (reference sequence). CDR3 residues: CASSIRRGIQPQHF. As DNA, the CDR3 is TGTGCCAGTAGTATTCGGAGGGGGATCCAGCCCCAGCATTTT.

The chain employs TRBV14 and TRBJ2-1; the match to TRBD2 covers 14 bases. The V and J ends lost 5 bases and 4 bases, in that order; junction bases with no gene match: 7. CDR1 and CDR2 (germline): SGHDN, FVKESK. CDR3 length: 17 residues. As DNA, the CDR3 is TGTGCCAGCAGCAGACTAGCGGGGGGGCCGTCGTACAATGAGCAGTTCTTC. It yields the protein CASSRLAGGPSYNEQFF.

The chain carries TRBV28 and TRBJ1-1; maybe TRBD1 (5 bases). This CDR3 is built from 16 residues. Germline V lookup: CDR1 MDHEN, CDR2 SYDVKM. Trimming stripped 2 bases from V and 5 bases from J, with 18 bases between. The CDR3 protein is CASSLEGRGRWTEAFF. The CDR3 nucleotides read TGTGCCAGCAGTTTAGAGGGGAGGGGACGGTGGACTGAAGCTTTCTTT.

This clonotype has at least ten counts. This chain links TRBV10-1 with TRBJ2-2, with 8 bases that match TRBD1. Germline CDR1 WNHNN, CDR2 SYGVQD (reference sequence). CDR3 length: 16 amino acids. The trim removed 4 bases at V and 7 bases at J, leaving 11 bases unmatched. The DNA of the CDR3 is TGCGCCAGCAGTGCGATCAGGGGGCGAGAAGGCGGGGAGCTGTTTTTT. It specifies CASSAIRGREGGELFF.

This clonotype has at least ten counts. The rearrangement links TRBV11-2 to TRBJ2-5; D call uncertain. V lost 5 bases and J lost 0, with 7 bases in between. The length of the CDR3 is 13 residues. Per germline, CDR1 SGHAT and CDR2 FQNNGV. Here the CDR3 DNA reads TGTGCCAGCAGCCGAACCCACCAAGAGACCCAGTACTTC. Translated: CASSRTHQETQYF.

This clonotype appeared once. J is TRBJ1-1 and V is TRBV2; the D is unclear. Trimming removed 6 bases at V and 4 bases at J, with 15 bases between. The germline CDR1 and CDR2 sequences are SNHLY and FYNNEI. This CDR3 has 14 amino acids. The CDR3: CASRIDKGGTEAFF. The CDR3 nucleotides are TGTGCCAGCAGGATAGACAAGGGCGGCACTGAAGCTTTCTTT.

This chain uses TRBV19 with TRBJ1-1; D not resolved. Germline assignment: CDR1 LNHDA and CDR2 SQIVND (reference sequence). The V end lost 6 bases, the J end lost 7 bases, and 6 bases lay between the germline ends. This CDR3 region has 10 residues. DNA of the CDR3: TGTGCCAGTAGCGCTAATGAAGCTTTCTTT. Amino acids: CASSANEAFF.

This clonotype has a handful of counts. The chain recombines TRBV7-2 with TRBJ1-6, with 7 bases fitting TRBD1. This CDR3 is built from 15 residues. Germline CDR1 and CDR2: SGHTA and FQGNSA. V lost 5 bases and J lost 6; bases outside the gene matches: 7. The CDR3 DNA sequence: TGTGCCAGCAGCCCTCGACAGGGTGGTAATTCACCCCTCCACTTT. It specifies CASSPRQGGNSPLHF.

As concerns this clonotype: One end of the junction does not line up with germline, which may come from a read error. The V and J genes are TRBV7-2 and TRBJ1-2; D is uncertain. Per germline, CDR1 SGHTA and CDR2 FQGNSA. The CDR3 sequence is 12 residues long. CDR3: CASSLNNNGYTF. CDR3 bases: TGCGCCAGCAGCTTGAACAATAACGGCTACACCTTC.

The chain carries TRBV19 and TRBJ2-7; tentative D call: TRBD1 (6 bases). The V and J ends lost 3 bases and 1 base respectively, with 13 bases between them. The germline V gene has CDR1 LNHDA and CDR2 SQIVND (reference sequence). CDR3 length: 15 residues. CDR3 protein: CASSIDRTASYEQYF. CDR3 in DNA: TGTGCCAGTAGTATTGACCGGACAGCGTCCTACGAGCAGTACTTC.

The table lists this clonotype with many counts. The V and J genes are TRBV24-1 and TRBJ2-3; no definite D call. The CDR3 consists of 13 residues. In germline, CDR1 is KGHDR, CDR2 SFDVKD. Trimming took 6 bases from V and 8 from J, leaving 14 bases between them. The CDR3: CATSQVSTRTQYF. The CDR3 DNA reads TGTGCCACCAGTCAGGTGTCTACGCGTACGCAGTATTTT.

As regards this clonotype: A read error is possible here, since a much larger clone lies one base away. The chain combines TRBV6-6 with TRBJ2-7; TRBD2 aligns across 7 bases. This CDR3 has 15 residues. V gave up 4 bases and J gave up 3 bases; unmatched junction bases: 9. From germline, CDR1 is MNHNY and CDR2 SVGAGI (reference sequence). CDR3 in amino acids: CASSLQPSGYYEQYF. The CDR3 DNA reads TGTGCCAGCAGTTTACAGCCTAGCGGTTACTACGAGCAGTACTTC.

The sample holds many counts of this clonotype. This chain links TRBV6-5 with TRBJ1-5, with TRBD1 matching 7 bases. Germline CDR1 MNHEY, CDR2 SVGAGI. The CDR3 length is 14 residues. Trimming took 5 bases from V and 7 from J; bases not matched to a gene: 8. CDR3 coding DNA: TGTGCCAGCAGTCCTAGACAGGGATCCCAGCCCCAGCATTTT. It translates to CASSPRQGSQPQHF.

The chain uses TRBV10-3 and TRBJ2-1, with 9 bases that match TRBD2. Per the germline V gene, CDR1 is ENHRY and CDR2 is SYGVKD. Unmatched junction bases numbered 8, after V lost 9 bases and J lost 2 bases. The CDR3 has 15 residues. Here the CDR3 reads CAIGGSGGTYNEQFF. Written as DNA, the CDR3 is TGTGCCATTGGGGGCAGCGGGGGGACCTACAATGAGCAGTTCTTC.

This chain joins TRBV9 and TRBJ1-1; maybe TRBD1 (5 bases). Germline-derived CDR1 and CDR2 are SGDLS and YYNGEE. There are 15 residues in the CDR3. The V gene lost 0 bases and the J gene lost 3 bases, with 12 bases spanning the gap. CDR3 protein: CASSVGIGGYTEAFF. The CDR3 DNA reads TGTGCCAGCAGCGTAGGAATTGGGGGGTACACTGAAGCTTTCTTT. Together with reference TRBV9 and TRBJ1-1, the CDR3 gives the full variable domain: DSGVTQTPKHLITATGQRVTLRCSPRSGDLSVYWYQQSLDQGLQFLIQYYNGEERAKGNILERFSAQQFPDLHSELNLSSLELGDSALYFCASSVGIGGYTEAFFGQGTRLTVV.

This chain links TRBV6-4 with TRBJ2-7, with D perhaps matching TRBD1 (6 bases). Germline V lookup: CDR1 MRHNA, CDR2 SNTAGT. This CDR3 spans 13 amino acids. Deletions cut 3 bases from V and 6 bases from J, with 12 bases between. CDR3 nucleotide sequence: TGTGCCAGCAGTGATACAGGGCCCTCCGAGCAGTACTTC. Protein sequence: CASSDTGPSEQYF.

A word on this clonotype: The CDR3 does not end in the conserved phenylalanine or tryptophan, so this is likely a read error. This chain joins TRBV29-1 and TRBJ1-2; 8 bases are shared with TRBD1. CDR1 is SQVTM, CDR2 ANQGSEA, per germline. The CDR3 is 15 amino acids. The V gene end was trimmed by 6 bases and the J gene end by 0 bases; junction bases not matched to a gene: 9. CDR3 protein: CSVKTGVLSNYGYTS. CDR3 in DNA: TGCAGCGTGAAGACAGGGGTCCTCTCTAACTATGGCTACACCTCC.

This clonotype has a handful of counts. This chain connects TRBV30 to TRBJ2-7; 9 bases are a match to TRBD1. This CDR3 has 13 amino acids. Germline V gene data show CDR1 as GTSNPN and CDR2 as SVGIG (reference sequence). J gave up 4 bases and V 2 bases, and 3 bases lay outside the gene matches. DNA of the CDR3: TGTGCCTGGAGTCCGGGACAGGGATACGAGCAGTACTTC. Encoded protein: CAWSPGQGYEQYF.

The chain has TRBV11-2 and TRBJ2-5, with 8 bases aligning to TRBD1. J lost 9 bases, V lost 5 bases, and 11 bases had no gene match. This CDR3 has 14 residues. Germline CDR1 SGHAT, CDR2 FQNNGV. CDR3 in amino acids: CASSRATGDQPQYF. CDR3 coding DNA: TGTGCCAGCAGCCGCGCGACAGGGGATCAGCCCCAGTACTTC.

The V and J genes are TRBV5-1 and TRBJ2-3; D is perhaps TRBD1 or TRBD2 (5 bases each). The V end was cut by 3 bases, the J end by 4 bases, with 12 bases between. The CDR3 sequence is 14 residues long. CDR1 is SGHRS, CDR2 YFSETQ, per germline. CDR3 DNA: TGCGCCAGCAGCTGGAGGAGACAGCCAGATACGCAGTATTTT. Its protein is CASSWRRQPDTQYF.

This sequence joins TRBV5-1 and TRBJ1-2; tentatively, D is TRBD1 (5 bases). Trimming removed 2 bases from V and 7 bases from J, with 12 bases in between. This CDR3 spans 13 amino acids. Germline assignment: CDR1 SGHRS and CDR2 YFSETQ. The CDR3 DNA reads TGCGCCAGCAGCTTCTCCCAGGGTCTTGGCTACACCTTC. This gives the protein CASSFSQGLGYTF.

In this sample, this clonotype turned up a few times. The chain is built from TRBV25-1 and TRBJ2-7; TRBD2 aligns across 10 bases. The CDR3 is made up of 12 amino acids. J was trimmed by 2 bases and V by 8 bases; bases with no gene match: 0. Germline V gene lookup returns CDR1 MGHDK and CDR2 SYGVNS. The CDR3 here is CASGTSAYEQYF. Written as DNA, the CDR3 is TGTGCCAGCGGGACTAGCGCCTACGAGCAGTACTTC.

The sample holds a few counts of this clonotype. This chain uses TRBV10-3 with TRBJ1-4, with 8 bases lining up with TRBD1. CDR3 length: 15 amino acids. After removal of 5 bases from V and 4 bases from J, the junction contained 6 bases not matched to a gene. CDR1 is ENHRY and CDR2 is SYGVKD in the germline V gene. The chain's CDR3 is CAISPGQGDNEKLFF. Written as DNA, the CDR3 is TGTGCCATCAGTCCAGGACAGGGAGATAATGAAAAACTGTTTTTT.

This chain uses TRBV28 with TRBJ1-5, with D perhaps TRBD1 (5 bases). Germline loops: CDR1 MDHEN, CDR2 SYDVKM. V was shortened by 4 bases and J by 3 bases, with 13 bases between the two germline ends. There are 15 residues in the CDR3. The CDR3 protein is CASSSGTGVNQPQHF. The DNA for the CDR3 is TGTGCCAGCAGTTCGGGGACTGGGGTCAATCAGCCCCAGCATTTT.

The genes are TRBV25-1 and TRBJ2-5, with D maybe TRBD2 (6 bases). Germline CDR1 and CDR2: MGHDK and SYGVNS. CDR3 length: 16 amino acids. Trimming shortened V by 1 base and J by 0 bases, and 12 bases separated the two germline ends. As DNA, the CDR3 is TGTGCCAGCAGTGAATTGGAGGGACGCTACCAAGAGACCCAGTACTTC. The encoded protein is CASSELEGRYQETQYF.